The 13 T cell receptor beta chains listed next were all sequenced from one sample in a study of T cells in Graves' hyperthyroidism and ophthalmopathy. The source material, RNA transcripts, was used to amplify TCR beta CDR3 regions. With the HTBI primer set, the TCR CDR3 went through a first round of RT-PCR. Each CDR3 protein gets one entry after TCRdb re-called the multiplex PCR reads with MiXCR. Of 550,000 to 600,000 distinct CDR3 sequences listed, roughly 17% were seen once; the top ten hold around 18%. Specimen: blood. These receptors were taken from a woman aged 18-29 years with Graves' hyperthyroidism.

This clonotype was found a few times. The V and J genes are TRBV20-1 and TRBJ1-1; D remains ambiguous. The CDR3 loop spans 11 amino acids. Germline V CDR1 and CDR2: DFQATT, SNEGSKA (reference sequence). V was pared by 6 bases and J by 8 bases, with 13 bases between. The CDR3 region is CSALVLLEAFF. CDR3 coding DNA: TGCAGTGCACTGGTACTCCTAGAAGCTTTCTTT.

This clonotype came up many times. This chain links TRBV18 with TRBJ1-2; TRBD1 is a possible D gene (5 bases). Germline lookup yields CDR1 KGHSH and CDR2 LQKENI. CDR3 length equals 16 residues. The V and J ends lost 3 bases and 0 bases respectively, with 14 bases between them. Here the CDR3 DNA reads TGTGCCAGCTCACCCGGGACCCGGTTAGCTAACTATGGCTACACCTTC. Protein sequence: CASSPGTRLANYGYTF.

This clonotype was recorded many times. This chain uses TRBV12-3 or TRBV12-4 with TRBJ2-3; D is undetermined. This CDR3 region has 13 residues. Trimming removed 6 bases from V and 6 bases from J, with 13 bases in between. CDR3 loop: CASSPAPADTQYF. CDR3 DNA sequence: TGTGCCAGCAGCCCGGCCCCGGCCGATACGCAGTATTTT.

The chain employs TRBV5-1 and TRBJ2-1; 9 nucleotides match TRBD2. CDR1 is SGHRS, CDR2 YFSETQ, per germline. V lost 5 bases, J lost 8 bases, and 11 bases stayed unmatched. The length of the CDR3 is 15 residues. The CDR3 region has the DNA TGCGCCAGCAGGTTCGGCGGGAGGGCCTCGTATGAGCAGTTCTTC. The encoded protein is CASRFGGRASYEQFF.

This clonotype was detected only a few times. The CDR3 sequence is CSAEGGSWGTGELFF. DNA of the CDR3: TGCAGTGCTGAAGGCGGGAGTTGGGGGACCGGGGAGCTGTTTTTT. This sequence joins TRBV20-1 and TRBJ2-2, with TRBD2 matching 7 bases. The CDR3 extends over 15 amino acids. Losses at the gene ends were 5 bases for V and 5 bases for J; bases not matched to a gene: 11. Germline values: CDR1 DFQATT, CDR2 SNEGSKA (reference sequence).

This clonotype was seen repeatedly, ten times or more. The chain links TRBV13 to TRBJ1-3; D ambiguous. Germline V gene lookup returns CDR1 PRHDT and CDR2 FYEKMQ (reference sequence). Trimming removed 2 bases from V and 4 bases from J, with 3 bases in between. This CDR3 spans 12 amino acids. The CDR3 loop is CASSLTGNTIYF. CDR3 DNA: TGTGCCAGCAGCTTAACCGGAAACACCATATATTTT. The variable domain in full, completed from reference TRBV13 and TRBJ1-3, reads AAGVIQSPRHLIKEKRETATLKCYPIPRHDTVYWYQQGPGQDPQFLISFYEKMQSDKGSIPDRFSAQQFSDYHSELNMSSLELGDSALYFCASSLTGNTIYFGEGSWLTVV.

This clonotype was detected ten times or more. This rearrangement joins TRBV28 to TRBJ1-1; no firm D call. Trimming pared 6 bases from V and 4 bases from J, leaving 9 bases between. CDR1 is MDHEN and CDR2 is SYDVKM in the germline V gene. This CDR3 has 12 amino acids. CDR3 protein: CASRSAGTEAFF. The CDR3 nucleotides are TGTGCCAGCAGGTCAGCGGGCACTGAAGCTTTCTTT. The whole variable domain, remainder taken from reference TRBV28 and TRBJ1-1, is DVKVTQSSRYLVKRTGEKVFLECVQDMDHENMFWYRQDPGLGLRLIYFSYDVKMKEKGDIPEGYSVSREKKERFSLILESASTNQTSMYLCASRSAGTEAFFGQGTRLTVV.

The table lists this clonotype with a few counts. The chain is built from TRBV3-1 and TRBJ1-2; D perhaps matches TRBD1 (5 bases). The CDR3 length is 14 residues. Germline V CDR1 and CDR2: LGHDT, YNNKEL (reference sequence). V was trimmed by 0 bases and J by 6 bases, leaving 11 bases between them. CDR3 loop: CASSQDRDLHGYTF. The CDR3 DNA reads as TGTGCCAGCAGCCAAGATAGGGACCTCCATGGCTACACCTTC.

This clonotype was counted many times. The chain links TRBV7-2 to TRBJ1-2; D gene uncertain. Trimming stripped 2 bases from V and 7 bases from J, with 14 bases between. The CDR3 has 14 residues. Per germline, CDR1 SGHTA and CDR2 FQGNSA. For the CDR3, the DNA is TGTGCCAGCAGCTTATTGGGGTTGGATCTTGGCTACACCTTC. It is translated as CASSLLGLDLGYTF.

This clonotype was found many times. The V call is TRBV11-2, the J call TRBJ2-7; D not resolved. V lost 0 bases to trimming and J lost 2 bases, with 8 bases between them. Germline V gene data show CDR1 as SGHAT and CDR2 as FQNNGV. The CDR3 consists of 14 residues. The CDR3 sequence: CASSLDGFAYEQYF. The DNA of the CDR3 is TGTGCCAGCAGCTTAGATGGGTTTGCCTACGAGCAGTACTTC.

This clonotype was detected a few times. J is TRBJ2-7 and V is TRBV28, with D tentatively TRBD1 (5 bases). CDR1 MDHEN and CDR2 SYDVKM come from the germline V gene. Between the trimmed V and J ends, which lost 6 bases and 5 bases, there was a span of 20 bases. This CDR3 has 15 residues. In nucleotides, the CDR3 is TGTGCCAGCAGGGGCTTAGGGGCCCTGGCCCACGAGCAGTACTTC. Its protein product is CASRGLGALAHEQYF.

This clonotype showed up just a few times. The chain uses TRBV25-1 and TRBJ1-5; a possible D gene is TRBD1 (5 bases). V lost 8 bases and J 5 bases, leaving 13 bases between the germline ends. The CDR3 spans 13 residues. CDR1 is MGHDK and CDR2 is SYGVNS in the germline V gene. The chain's CDR3 is CASLTVSHQPQHF. The CDR3 DNA reads as TGTGCCAGCTTGACAGTTTCACATCAGCCCCAGCATTTT.

This clonotype was recorded at least ten times. This chain links TRBV28 with TRBJ2-1; TRBD2 might be the D (6 bases). Looked up from germline, CDR1 is MDHEN and CDR2 is SYDVKM. V was trimmed by 10 bases and J by 4 bases, leaving 20 bases between them. The CDR3 contains 15 residues. The CDR3 bases are TGTGCCATCGCCGCGGGGTGGTTGGAATACAATGAGCAGTTCTTC. As protein: CAIAAGWLEYNEQFF.